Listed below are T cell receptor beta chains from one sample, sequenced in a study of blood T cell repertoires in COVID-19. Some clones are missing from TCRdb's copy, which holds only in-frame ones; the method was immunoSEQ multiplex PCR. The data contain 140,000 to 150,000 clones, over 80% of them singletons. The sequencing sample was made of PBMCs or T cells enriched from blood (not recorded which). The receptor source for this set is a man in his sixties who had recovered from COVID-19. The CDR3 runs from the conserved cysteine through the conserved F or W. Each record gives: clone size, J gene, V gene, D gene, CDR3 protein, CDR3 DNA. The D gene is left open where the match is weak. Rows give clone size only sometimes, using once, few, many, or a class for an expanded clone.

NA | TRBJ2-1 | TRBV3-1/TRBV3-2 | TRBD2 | CASSRRAGEVSYNEQFF | TGTGCCAGCAGCCGCCGGGCGGGAGAAGTCTCCTACAATGAGCAGTTCTTC
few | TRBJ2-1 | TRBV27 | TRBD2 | CARGRESYEQFF | TGTGCCAGGGGGCGGGAGTCCTATGAGCAGTTCTTC
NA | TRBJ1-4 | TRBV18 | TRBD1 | CASSPGQGLNEKLFF | TGTGCCAGCTCACCAGGACAGGGGTTGAATGAAAAACTGTTTTTT
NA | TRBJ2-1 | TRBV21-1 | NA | CASSTGQGGQFF | TGTGCCAGCAGCACGGGACAGGGTGGGCAGTTCTTC
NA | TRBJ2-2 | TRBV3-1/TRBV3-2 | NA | CASSQDQGSFTGELFF | TGTGCCAGCAGCCAAGACCAGGGATCGTTCACCGGGGAGCTGTTTTTT
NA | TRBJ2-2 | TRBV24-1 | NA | CATSDHSGISGELFF | TGTGCCACCAGTGATCACTCGGGGATTTCCGGGGAGCTGTTTTTT
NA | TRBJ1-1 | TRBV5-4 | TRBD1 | CASSSGQGILFF | TGTGCCAGCAGCTCCGGACAGGGAATCCTTTTCTTT
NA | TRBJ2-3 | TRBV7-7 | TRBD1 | CASSFGTGGTDTQYF | TGTGCTAGCAGCTTCGGGACAGGGGGCACAGATACGCAGTATTTT
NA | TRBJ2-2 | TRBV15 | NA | CATSRTGELFF | TGTGCCACCAGCCGCACCGGGGAGCTGTTTTTT
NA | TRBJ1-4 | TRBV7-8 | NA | CASSPETGSREKLFF | TGTGCCAGCAGCCCAGAAACCGGGAGCCGGGAAAAACTGTTTTTT
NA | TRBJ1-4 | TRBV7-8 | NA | CASSSVTNEKLFF | TGTGCCAGCAGCTCCGTGACTAATGAAAAACTGTTTTTT
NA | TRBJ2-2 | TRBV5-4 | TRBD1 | CASSWTGVITGELFF | TGTGCCAGCAGCTGGACAGGGGTAATCACCGGGGAGCTGTTTTTT
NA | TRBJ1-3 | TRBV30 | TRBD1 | CAWSAGTAGNTIYF | TGTGCCTGGAGCGCCGGGACAGCCGGAAACACCATATATTTT
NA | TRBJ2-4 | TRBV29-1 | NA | CSVREDIQYF | TGCAGCGTACGTGAGGACATTCAGTACTTC
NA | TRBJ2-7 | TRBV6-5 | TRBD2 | CATVRGRAYEQYF | TGTGCCACCGTACGGGGGAGGGCCTACGAGCAGTACTTC
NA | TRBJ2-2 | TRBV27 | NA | CASKGLAPGGELFF | TGTGCCAGCAAAGGGCTAGCGCCCGGCGGGGAGCTGTTTTTT
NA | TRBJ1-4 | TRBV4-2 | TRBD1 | CASSPGRQGAGEKLFF | TGTGCCAGCAGCCCAGGACGCCAGGGGGCTGGTGAAAAACTGTTTTTT
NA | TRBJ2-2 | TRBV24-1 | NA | CATSGTENTGELFF | TGTGCCACCAGTGGGACAGAAAACACCGGGGAGCTGTTTTTT
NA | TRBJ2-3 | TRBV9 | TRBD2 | CASGERGGTDTQYF | TGTGCCAGCGGAGAGCGGGGGGGCACAGATACGCAGTATTTT
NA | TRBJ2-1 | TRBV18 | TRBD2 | CASSPLIAGGLDEQFF | TGTGCCAGCTCACCCCTCATAGCGGGAGGTTTAGATGAGCAGTTCTTC
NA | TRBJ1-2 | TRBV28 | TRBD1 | CASSFPQAGGLYGYTF | TGTGCCAGCAGTTTTCCCCAGGCAGGGGGCCTCTATGGCTACACCTTC
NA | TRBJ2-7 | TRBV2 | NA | CASSTGLYREQYF | TGTGCCAGCAGCACGGGACTTTATAGGGAGCAGTACTTC
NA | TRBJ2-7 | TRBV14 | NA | CASSHHITYEQYF | TGTGCCAGCAGCCATCACATAACCTACGAGCAGTACTTC
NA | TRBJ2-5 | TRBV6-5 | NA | CASSQGFGETQYF | TGTGCCAGCAGTCAGGGGTTCGGAGAGACCCAGTACTTC
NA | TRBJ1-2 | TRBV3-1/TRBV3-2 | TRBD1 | CASSQRGTENYGYTF | TGTGCCAGCAGCCAAAGAGGGACAGAAAACTATGGCTACACCTTC
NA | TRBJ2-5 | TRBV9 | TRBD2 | CASSEGGSGRPQETQYF | TGTGCCAGCAGCGAGGGGGGTAGCGGGAGGCCCCAAGAGACCCAGTACTTC
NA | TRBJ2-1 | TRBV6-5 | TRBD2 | CASRSRGGQFF | TGTGCCAGCAGATCGCGCGGGGGGCAGTTCTTC
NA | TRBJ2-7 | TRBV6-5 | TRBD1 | CASSSPRTGVSEQYF | TGTGCCAGCAGTTCCCCCCGGACAGGGGTGAGCGAGCAGTACTTC
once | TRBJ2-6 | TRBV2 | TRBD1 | CASRWTGGYSGANVLTF | TGTGCCAGCAGATGGACAGGGGGCTACTCTGGGGCCAACGTCCTGACTTTC
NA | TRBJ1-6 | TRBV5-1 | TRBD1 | CASSPAGTGGPRPLHF | TGCGCCAGCAGCCCGGCAGGGACAGGGGGCCCCCGACCCCTCCACTTT
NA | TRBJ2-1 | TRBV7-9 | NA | CASSLSPVNEQFF | TGTGCCAGCAGCTTATCCCCCGTCAATGAGCAGTTCTTC
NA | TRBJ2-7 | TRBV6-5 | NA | CASSYAPGGAYEQYF | TGTGCCAGCAGTTACGCCCCTGGCGGTGCCTACGAGCAGTACTTC
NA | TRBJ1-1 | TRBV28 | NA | CASSLLVNTEAFF | TGTGCCAGCAGTCTACTAGTGAACACTGAAGCTTTCTTT
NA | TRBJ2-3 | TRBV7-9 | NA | CASSLGSGDTQYF | TGTGCCAGCAGCTTGGGGAGCGGGGATACGCAGTATTTT
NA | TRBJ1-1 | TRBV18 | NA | CASSPPIEGGAFF | TGTGCCAGCTCACCACCGATCGAGGGGGGGGCTTTCTTT
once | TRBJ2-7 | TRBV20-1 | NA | CSASPRYEQYF | TGCAGTGCTAGTCCCAGATACGAGCAGTACTTC
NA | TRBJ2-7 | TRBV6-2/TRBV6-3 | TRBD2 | CASSWTSGIPEQYF | TGTGCCAGCAGTTGGACTAGCGGGATCCCCGAGCAGTACTTC
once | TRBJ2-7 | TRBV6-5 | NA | CASSYQEGPTYEQYF | TGTGCCAGCAGTTACCAGGAGGGGCCCACCTACGAGCAGTACTTC
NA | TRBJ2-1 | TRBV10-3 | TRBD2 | CAIRLAGGEQFF | TGTGCCATCAGACTAGCGGGGGGGGAGCAGTTCTTC
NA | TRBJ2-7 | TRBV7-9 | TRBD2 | CASSQGLAGRGSSYEQYF | TGTGCCAGCAGCCAGGGGCTAGCGGGAAGAGGGTCCTCCTACGAGCAGTACTTC
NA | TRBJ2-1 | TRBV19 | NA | CASRQGFVNEQFF | TGTGCCAGTAGGCAGGGTTTTGTGAATGAGCAGTTCTTC
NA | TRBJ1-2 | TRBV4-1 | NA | CASSQDWGGSSGYTF | TGCGCCAGCAGCCAAGACTGGGGAGGGTCCAGTGGCTACACCTTC
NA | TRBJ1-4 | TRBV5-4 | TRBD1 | CASSSTGLNEKLFF | TGTGCCAGCAGCTCGACAGGGCTTAATGAAAAACTGTTTTTT
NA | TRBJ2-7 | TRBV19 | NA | CASSLGAQTTYEQYF | TGTGCCAGTAGTCTGGGGGCCCAAACTACATACGAGCAGTACTTC
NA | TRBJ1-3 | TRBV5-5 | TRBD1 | CASSLGQGSSGNTIYF | TGTGCCAGCAGCCTAGGACAGGGGAGCTCTGGAAACACCATATATTTT
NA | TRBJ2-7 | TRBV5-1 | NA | CASSLEQGTYEQYF | TGCGCCAGCAGCTTGGAACAGGGCACCTACGAGCAGTACTTC
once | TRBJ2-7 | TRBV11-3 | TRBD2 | CASSAPPLAGKPVGEQYF | TGTGCCAGCAGCGCACCTCCACTAGCGGGTAAACCGGTCGGCGAGCAGTACTTC
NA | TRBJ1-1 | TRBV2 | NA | CASRKDMNTEAFF | TGTGCCAGCAGGAAGGACATGAACACTGAAGCTTTCTTT
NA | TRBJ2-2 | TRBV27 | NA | CASRSQANTGELFF | TGTGCCAGCAGGTCACAGGCAAACACCGGGGAGCTGTTTTTT